This is a list of T cell receptor beta chains from one sample in a study of a mutant IDH1 vaccine in newly diagnosed glioma. Clones were sequenced by immunoSEQ multiplex PCR, and TCRdb holds only the in-frame ones, with some missing. The table records about 86,000 clones, 85% of them present only once. Their antigens remain unidentified. Sequencing used PBMCs, obtained from a glioma patient whose treatment included an IDH1 peptide vaccine. The receptor set was obtained from a young man with glioma. Some clones in this sample may be carry-over from other donors' samples. Both conserved end residues are part of each CDR3. The order of the fields is D gene, clone size, J gene, V gene, CDR3 protein, CDR3 DNA. A D gene is named only where the DNA matches it firmly. Clone sizes are given selectively: once, few, many, or a class where the clone is expanded.

NA | few | TRBJ1-1 | TRBV11-2 | CASSSKFQTAVDETEAFF | TGTGCCAGCAGCTCCAAATTCCAGACGGCCGTAGATGAAACTGAAGCTTTCTTT
NA | NA | TRBJ1-6 | TRBV6-5 | CAGSYSGFTSPLHF | TGTGCCGGCAGTTACTCAGGTTTCACTTCCCCCCTCCACTTT
NA | NA | TRBJ2-5 | TRBV2 | CASRGETQYF | TGTGCCAGCAGAGGAGAGACCCAGTACTTC
TRBD2 | NA | TRBJ2-2 | TRBV7-3 | CASSQFGLAGETGELFF | TGTGCCAGCAGCCAATTTGGACTAGCGGGAGAGACCGGGGAGCTGTTTTTT
TRBD1 | NA | TRBJ1-4 | TRBV7-9 | CASSLNRGLDNEKLFF | TGTGCCAGCAGCTTAAACAGGGGGCTTGATAATGAAAAACTGTTTTTT
TRBD1 | NA | TRBJ2-7 | TRBV5-8 | CASSSGTGSYEQYF | TGTGCCAGCAGCTCCGGGACAGGGTCCTACGAGCAGTACTTC
NA | once | TRBJ2-5 | TRBV5-1 | CASSQARLTASIGTQYF | TGCGCCAGCAGCCAGGCCAGACTGACAGCTTCTATAGGGACCCAGTACTTC
NA | NA | TRBJ2-2 | TRBV11-2 | CASSFSGSNTGELFF | TGTGCCAGCAGCTTTTCCGGGTCCAACACCGGGGAGCTGTTTTTT
TRBD2 | NA | TRBJ2-7 | TRBV4-3 | CASSQIAGGETYEQYF | TGCGCCAGCAGCCAAATAGCGGGGGGCGAAACCTACGAGCAGTACTTC
NA | once | TRBJ2-5 | TRBV7-2 | CASSPDRLGETQYF | TGTGCCAGCAGCCCTGACAGGTTGGGGGAGACCCAGTACTTC
NA | NA | TRBJ2-6 | TRBV14 | CASSPRGATFSGANVLTF | TGTGCCAGCAGCCCCCGCGGGGCTACTTTCTCTGGGGCCAACGTCCTGACTTTC
NA | once | TRBJ1-5 | TRBV23-1 | CASNTEESYNQPQHF | TGCGCCAGCAACACGGAGGAGTCCTATAATCAGCCCCAGCATTTT
NA | NA | TRBJ1-2 | TRBV6-5 | CASSATDLGYGYTF | TGTGCCAGCAGTGCCACTGATCTGGGGTATGGCTACACCTTC
TRBD1 | NA | TRBJ1-1 | TRBV7-9 | CASSPPTGGEDEAFF | TGTGCCAGCAGCCCCCCGACAGGGGGCGAGGATGAAGCTTTCTTT
NA | NA | TRBJ2-3 | TRBV9 | CASSVSGRTDTQYF | TGTGCCAGCAGCGTATCCGGGCGGACAGATACGCAGTATTTT
NA | NA | TRBJ1-2 | TRBV6-5 | CASNDYGRDYGYTF | TGTGCCAGCAACGATTACGGTCGTGACTATGGCTACACCTTC
NA | NA | TRBJ2-3 | TRBV7-9 | CASSLGEGVFTDTQYF | TGTGCCAGCAGCTTAGGGGAGGGGGTATTCACAGATACGCAGTATTTT
NA | NA | TRBJ1-1 | TRBV7-9 | CASSSATGLVAFF | TGTGCCAGCAGCTCTGCTACCGGGTTGGTAGCTTTCTTT
NA | NA | TRBJ2-7 | TRBV19 | CASSMGRESYEQYF | TGTGCCAGTAGTATGGGCCGGGAGAGCTACGAGCAGTACTTC
NA | few | TRBJ1-6 | TRBV15 | CATRTRKAGSPLHF | TGTGCCACCAGAACTAGAAAGGCAGGATCACCCCTCCACTTT
NA | NA | TRBJ2-1 | TRBV7-2 | CASSPTGTQSSYNEQFF | TGTGCCAGCAGCCCGACCGGGACCCAAAGCTCCTACAATGAGCAGTTCTTC
TRBD1 | NA | TRBJ2-7 | TRBV28 | CASSLQGASYEQYF | TGTGCCAGCAGTTTACAGGGGGCGAGCTACGAGCAGTACTTC
NA | NA | TRBJ2-4 | TRBV11-2 | CASSLSRLADIQYF | TGTGCCAGCAGCTTATCCCGGCTTGCGGACATTCAGTACTTC
NA | NA | TRBJ2-3 | TRBV7-9 | CASRPSMGGTDTQYF | TGTGCCAGCAGGCCCTCAATGGGTGGCACAGATACGCAGTATTTT
NA | NA | TRBJ1-3 | TRBV7-2 | CASSSRVPGNTIYF | TGTGCCAGCAGCTCCAGGGTACCTGGAAACACCATATATTTT
NA | NA | TRBJ2-5 | TRBV5-1 | CASSLAEQETQYF | TGCGCCAGCAGCTTAGCGGAGCAAGAGACCCAGTACTTC
NA | once | TRBJ2-3 | TRBV9 | CASSARVGTQYF | TGTGCCAGCAGCGCAAGGGTGGGTACGCAGTATTTT
NA | NA | TRBJ2-5 | TRBV6-5 | CAIRGLGETQYF | TGTGCCATCAGAGGGCTGGGGGAGACCCAGTACTTC
NA | NA | TRBJ2-5 | TRBV11-2 | CASSQETQYF | TGTGCCAGCAGCCAAGAGACCCAGTACTTC
TRBD1 | NA | TRBJ1-2 | TRBV29-1 | CSVEGRTGDGYTF | TGCAGCGTTGAAGGCCGGACAGGGGATGGCTACACCTTC
NA | NA | TRBJ1-1 | TRBV7-3 | CASNEGVLGQLNTEAFF | TGTGCCAGCAACGAAGGGGTTTTAGGACAGTTGAACACTGAAGCTTTCTTT
TRBD1 | few | TRBJ1-4 | TRBV5-1 | CASSSTGANEKLFF | TGCGCCAGCAGCTCGACAGGGGCGAATGAAAAACTGTTTTTT
NA | NA | TRBJ1-6 | TRBV10-3 | CAISVAVSYNSPLHF | TGTGCCATCAGCGTTGCAGTATCCTATAATTCACCCCTCCACTTT
NA | NA | TRBJ1-5 | TRBV18 | CASSPDHLNINQPQHF | TGTGCCAGCTCACCTGACCACCTGAACATTAATCAGCCCCAGCATTTT
NA | NA | TRBJ1-5 | TRBV2 | CASRTDNRANQPQHF | TGTGCCAGCCGGACTGATAACAGGGCTAATCAGCCCCAGCATTTT
NA | NA | TRBJ1-3 | TRBV5-1 | CASSLDQGNTIYF | TGCGCCAGCAGCTTGGATCAGGGTAACACCATATATTTT
NA | NA | TRBJ2-7 | TRBV7-2 | CASSMNSGVDYEQYF | TGTGCCAGCAGCATGAACTCAGGGGTGGACTACGAGCAGTACTTC
TRBD1 | NA | TRBJ1-2 | TRBV19 | CASSMGQGSYGYTF | TGTGCCAGTAGTATGGGACAGGGAAGCTATGGCTACACCTTC
NA | NA | TRBJ2-1 | TRBV2 | CASSVNLAVGTRGHEQFF | TGTGCCAGCAGTGTAAATTTGGCGGTGGGGACCCGGGGGCATGAGCAGTTCTTC
NA | once | TRBJ2-7 | TRBV28 | CASSSDPDWGGYEQYF | TGTGCCAGCAGTTCAGACCCCGACTGGGGAGGTTACGAGCAGTACTTC
NA | NA | TRBJ2-1 | TRBV4-3 | CASSQVLVGGAYNEQFF | TGCGCCAGCAGCCAAGTACTAGTAGGGGGGGCCTACAATGAGCAGTTCTTC
TRBD1 | NA | TRBJ1-1 | TRBV27 | CASTSGGNTEAFF | TGTGCCAGCACCTCAGGGGGTAACACTGAAGCTTTCTTT
TRBD1 | NA | TRBJ2-1 | TRBV7-9 | CASSLQGQYDEQFF | TGTGCCAGCAGCTTACAGGGACAGTACGATGAGCAGTTCTTC
NA | NA | TRBJ2-2 | TRBV9 | CASRGGPGELFF | TGTGCCAGCAGAGGTGGACCCGGGGAGCTGTTTTTT
NA | NA | TRBJ1-5 | TRBV11-2 | CASNLGLDGNQPQHF | TGCGCCAGCAACTTGGGGCTGGATGGCAATCAGCCCCAGCATTTT
TRBD1 | NA | TRBJ1-1 | TRBV19 | CASSMQPSVTGGQRGSTEAFF | TGTGCCAGTAGTATGCAGCCATCGGTTACAGGGGGCCAACGCGGGAGCACTGAAGCTTTCTTT
NA | few | TRBJ1-4 | TRBV5-1 | CASSLAQPGGSLNEKLFF | TGCGCCAGCAGCTTGGCTCAACCGGGGGGGTCCTTAAATGAAAAACTGTTTTTT
NA | NA | TRBJ1-1 | TRBV2 | CASSVHEAFF | TGTGCCAGCAGTGTCCATGAAGCTTTCTTT
NA | few | TRBJ2-2 | TRBV11-2 | CASSNSGTANTGELFF | TGTGCCAGCAGCAACTCCGGGACGGCGAACACCGGGGAGCTGTTTTTT
NA | NA | TRBJ2-7 | TRBV28 | CASSRQSPYEQYF | TGTGCCAGCAGTCGACAGAGCCCCTACGAGCAGTACTTC
NA | few | TRBJ2-3 | TRBV5-1 | CASRSGGPAGRTDTQYF | TGCGCCAGCCGGTCAGGGGGCCCAGCGGGGCGCACAGATACGCAGTATTTT
TRBD1 | NA | TRBJ1-4 | TRBV2 | CASKPGQGFLANEKLFF | TGTGCCAGCAAACCTGGACAGGGGTTTCTTGCTAATGAAAAACTGTTTTTT
NA | few | TRBJ1-4 | TRBV7-9 | CASSLNEKLFF | TGTGCCAGCAGCTTAAATGAAAAACTGTTTTTT